Following are 26 T cell receptor beta chains from one sample sequenced in a study of metastatic and nonmetastatic thyroid tumors. TCRdb re-called the PCR reads through MiXCR. Among tens of thousands of clones listed, 15% to 20% were seen once. No patient had received any treatment before thyroid surgery. Sequencing used blood. Receptors were obtained from a female donor with papillary thyroid cancer or a benign thyroid nodule (not recorded which). Some clones in this sample may be carry-over from other donors' samples.

At least ten counts were recorded for this clone. V and J are TRBV11-2 and TRBJ2-7, with 10 nucleotides matching TRBD2. CDR1 and CDR2 from the germline V gene are SGHAT and FQNNGV. CDR3 length equals 14 residues. V was pared by 7 bases and J by 7 bases, with 10 bases of the junction left unmatched. The CDR3 DNA sequence: TGTGCCAGCACCTCGGGGAGCGGGAGGGAGGAGCAGTACTTC. It yields the protein CASTSGSGREEQYF.

This clone was recorded many times. This chain uses TRBV10-2 with TRBJ2-1; TRBD2 matches at 15 bases. CDR1 and CDR2 (germline): WSHSY, SAAADI. This CDR3 comprises 15 residues. V trimming: 7 bases; J trimming: 9 bases; junction bases outside the gene matches: 7. In DNA form, the CDR3 reads TGCGCCAGCAAAGGGACTAGCGGGAGGTATGGTGAGCAGTTCTTC. The encoded protein is CASKGTSGRYGEQFF.

On this clone: One base away lies a much larger clone, so this may be a sequencing read error. The genes are TRBV11-1 and TRBJ2-1, with 8 bases fitting TRBD2. Germline V lookup: CDR1 SGHAT, CDR2 FQDESV (reference sequence). CDR3 length equals 17 residues. With 5 bases clipped from V and 7 bases from J, the junction kept 16 bases outside the gene matches. This CDR3 is CASSPTGGADPLNEQFF. CDR3 nucleotide sequence: TGTGCCAGCAGCCCGACCGGGGGGGCGGACCCCTTGAATGAGCAGTTCTTC.

This clone was detected ten times or more. This chain connects TRBV20-1 to TRBJ2-2; D call uncertain. The CDR3 covers 15 residues. The V gene's germline CDR1 is DFQATT and CDR2 SNEGSKA (reference sequence). V was pared by 2 bases and J by 4 bases, with 14 bases between. CDR3 sequence: CSARRPEIGTGELFF. In DNA form, the CDR3 reads TGCAGTGCTAGACGACCCGAAATTGGCACCGGGGAGCTGTTTTTT.

The chain is built from TRBV6-2 or TRBV6-3 and TRBJ2-1, with 7 bases fitting TRBD2. The CDR3 totals 20 residues. The V segment lost 2 bases and the J segment 0 bases; nucleotides outside the gene matches: 16. The germline V gene encodes CDR1 MNHEY and CDR2 SVGEGT. CDR3 in amino acids: CASSYPRTGGRIASYNEQFF. In DNA, the CDR3 is TGTGCCAGCAGTTACCCTCGGACTGGCGGGAGAATAGCCTCCTACAATGAGCAGTTCTTC.

This clone was observed at least ten times. The genes are TRBV10-3 and TRBJ2-3; D is unclear. V was trimmed by 0 bases and J by 5 bases, leaving 12 bases between them. Germline V lookup: CDR1 ENHRY, CDR2 SYGVKD. The CDR3 covers 15 residues. The CDR3 region has the DNA TGTGCCATCAGTGAGTCAAACACCTGGGGAGATACGCAGTATTTT. Its translation is CAISESNTWGDTQYF.

There are many counts of this clone. The DNA for the CDR3 is TGTGCCACCAGTGACCCGGGACCGAATGAAAAACTGTTTTTT. This encodes CATSDPGPNEKLFF. The gene calls are TRBV24-1 and TRBJ1-4; D is perhaps TRBD1 (5 bases). This CDR3 has 14 residues. Looked up from germline, CDR1 is KGHDR and CDR2 is SFDVKD. The germline V and J ends were trimmed by 4 bases and 5 bases, with 10 bases remaining between them.

There are many counts of this clone. The chain combines TRBV7-9 with TRBJ2-1; D might be TRBD2 (5 bases). Germline CDR1 is SEHNR and CDR2 is FQNEAQ (reference sequence). CDR3 length: 14 residues. Trimming cost V 5 bases and J 9 bases, with 17 bases left between them. As DNA, the CDR3 is TGTGCCAGCAGCCCGAGAGCACGGACTGCTGAGCAGTTCTTC. Its translation is CASSPRARTAEQFF.

This clone was found a few times. V is TRBV12-3 or TRBV12-4 and J is TRBJ2-7; D remains unclear. The CDR3 runs to 13 residues. Between the trimmed V and J ends, which lost 2 bases and 2 bases, there was a span of 7 bases. The CDR3 DNA follows: TGTGCCAGCAGTTTATTCTTACCCTACGAGCAGTACTTC. It encodes CASSLFLPYEQYF.

This clone was observed at least ten times. J is TRBJ2-7 and V is TRBV6-1, with D possibly matching TRBD1 (6 bases). Per germline, CDR1 MNHNS and CDR2 SASEGT. This CDR3 region has 16 residues. V lost 6 bases and J 3 bases, leaving 21 bases between the germline ends. The CDR3 is CASSPSRDTLNYEQYF. The CDR3 DNA reads as TGTGCCAGCAGCCCCTCCCGGGACACCCTCAACTACGAGCAGTACTTC.

This clone was counted ten times or more. This chain uses TRBV2 with TRBJ2-4; D unclear. Trimming took off 3 bases at V and 11 bases at J, with 11 bases between the two ends. The CDR3 runs 12 residues. The germline gives CDR1 SNHLY, CDR2 FYNNEI. Here the CDR3 reads CASSEGQIVQYF. The CDR3 nucleotides read TGTGCCAGCAGTGAGGGTCAGATTGTTCAGTACTTC.

At least ten counts were recorded for this clone. A much larger clone is a single base away; this may be a read error. The chain is built from TRBV2 and TRBJ1-2; D not resolved. Per germline, CDR1 SNHLY and CDR2 FYNNEI. The CDR3 length is 13 residues. CDR3 sequence (DNA): TGTGCCAGCAGAGGACTGATTAACTATGGCTGCACCTTC. Translated: CASRGLINYGCTF.

The rearrangement links TRBV7-2 to TRBJ2-5; 14 bases map to TRBD2. With V trimmed by 8 bases and J by 2 bases, 1 base remained unmatched. The V gene's germline CDR1 is SGHTA and CDR2 FQGNSA. The CDR3 length is 14 residues. CDR3 region: CASRTSGGQETQYF. The CDR3 DNA is TGTGCCAGCCGGACTAGCGGGGGGCAAGAGACCCAGTACTTC.

The table lists this clone with many counts. The same CDR3 can be traced to other DNA sequences in this sample. The chain is built from TRBV7-9 and TRBJ1-5; weak D call: TRBD1 (5 bases). The germline V and J ends were trimmed by 1 base and 1 base, with 8 bases remaining between them. The germline gives CDR1 SEHNR, CDR2 FQNEAQ (reference sequence). The CDR3 is 15 residues long. The CDR3 here is CASSLGGGSNQPQHF. In nucleotides, the CDR3 is TGTGCCAGCAGCTTAGGGGGCGGGAGCAATCAGCCCCAGCATTTT.

About this clone: An end of the junction differs from the germline gene, which may be a read error. The chain links TRBV6-1 to TRBJ1-5; possible D gene TRBD1, 5 bases. This CDR3 comprises 18 residues. Germline V gives CDR1 MNHNS, CDR2 SASEGT. DNA of the CDR3: TGTGCCAGCAGTGAAAGGCCTCACGCCGGGACCAACAATCAGCCCCAGAATTTT. Its translation is CASSERPHAGTNNQPQNF.

This clone has ten or more counts. This chain uses TRBV19 with TRBJ2-7; a possible D gene is TRBD1 (5 bases). CDR1 LNHDA and CDR2 SQIVND come from the germline V gene (reference sequence). The length of the CDR3 is 15 residues. The V end lost 0 bases, the J end lost 5 bases, and 14 bases lay between the germline ends. The CDR3 DNA is TGTGCCAGTAGTATAGACGACTCCGTAGGGGACGAGCAGTACTTC. Translation gives CASSIDDSVGDEQYF.

This clone has only a few counts. The V call is TRBV28, the J call TRBJ1-1; D unresolved. The CDR3 extends over 15 amino acids. The V end lost 5 bases, the J end lost 1 base, and 14 bases lay between the germline ends. Per germline, CDR1 MDHEN and CDR2 SYDVKM. For the CDR3, the DNA is TGTGCCAGCAGTCCCTGGAACGGAAAGAACACTGAAGCTTTCTTT. As protein: CASSPWNGKNTEAFF.

V and J are TRBV2 and TRBJ1-3; D not certain. The CDR3 totals 14 residues. V lost 1 base and J 8 bases, leaving 12 bases between the germline ends. Germline CDR1 reads SNHLY; CDR2 reads FYNNEI. The CDR3 DNA follows: TGTGCCAGCAGTGAAGACACGGCGAAGTACACCATATATTTT. Residues: CASSEDTAKYTIYF. The complete variable domain, with remaining parts taken from reference TRBV2 and TRBJ1-3, reads EPEVTQTPSHQVTQMGQEVILRCVPISNHLYFYWYRQILGQKVEFLVSFYNNEISEKSEIFDDQFSVERPDGSNFTLKIRSTKLEDSAMYFCASSEDTAKYTIYFGEGSWLTVV.

This rearrangement joins TRBV11-1 to TRBJ2-1; 8 nucleotides align to TRBD2. V trimming: 2 bases; J trimming: 9 bases; junction bases outside the gene matches: 6. The CDR3 covers 14 residues. Germline assignment: CDR1 SGHAT and CDR2 FQDESV (reference sequence). CDR3 sequence: CASSLSGTSPEQFF. CDR3 DNA: TGTGCCAGCAGCTTATCCGGGACTAGTCCTGAGCAGTTCTTC.

This clone was counted many times. In DNA form, the CDR3 reads TGTGCCACCAGTGATTTGTCTCCAGGGGGCAATGAAAAACTGTTTTTT. Translation gives CATSDLSPGGNEKLFF. The rearrangement links TRBV24-1 to TRBJ1-4, with 8 bases aligning to TRBD1. Germline lookup yields CDR1 KGHDR and CDR2 SFDVKD. V shed 0 bases, J shed 5 bases, and the junction held 4 bases outside the gene matches. The CDR3 is 16 amino acids.

J is TRBJ1-1 and V is TRBV11-2; D gene unclear. CDR1 and CDR2 (germline): SGHAT, FQNNGV. The CDR3 consists of 13 residues. Trimming shortened V by 0 bases and J by 6 bases, and 8 bases separated the two germline ends. The CDR3 bases are TGTGCCAGCAGCTTAGATCTCATGGCTGAAGCTTTCTTT. Translating it yields CASSLDLMAEAFF.

This clone was seen repeatedly, ten times or more. This chain connects TRBV20-1 to TRBJ1-6, with 7 bases matching TRBD1. V lost 6 bases, J lost 6 bases, and 8 bases stayed unmatched. CDR1 DFQATT and CDR2 SNEGSKA come from the germline V gene (reference sequence). The CDR3 is 14 residues long. In DNA form, the CDR3 reads TGCAGTGCGGACGGACCAGGGGGTAATTCACCCCTCCACTTT. Its protein product is CSADGPGGNSPLHF.

There are many counts of this clone. The chain is built from TRBV10-3 and TRBJ1-4; 7 positions agree with TRBD1. This CDR3 is 16 amino acids long. Losses at the gene ends were 5 bases for V and 0 bases for J; bases not matched to a gene: 6. The germline CDR1 and CDR2 sequences are ENHRY and SYGVKD. The chain's CDR3 is CAISPDRAATNEKLFF. The CDR3 nucleotides are TGTGCCATCAGTCCCGACAGGGCCGCAACTAATGAAAAACTGTTTTTT.

This clone was picked up a small number of times. This chain links TRBV7-9 with TRBJ2-5; 9 bases line up with TRBD2. This CDR3 has 16 amino acids. After removal of 1 base from V and 5 bases from J, the junction contained 8 bases not matched to a gene. Germline V gene lookup returns CDR1 SEHNR and CDR2 FQNEAQ (reference sequence). This CDR3 reads CASSLVGGRASETQYF. DNA of the CDR3: TGTGCCAGCAGCTTAGTGGGCGGGAGGGCCAGCGAGACCCAGTACTTC.

The gene calls are TRBV5-1 and TRBJ2-7, with 11 nucleotides matching TRBD1. Germline trimming cut 6 bases from V and 5 bases from J; bases unmatched to any gene: 7. In germline, CDR1 is SGHRS, CDR2 YFSETQ. CDR3 length equals 14 residues. The CDR3 loop reads CASNRDRGRDEQYF. Written as DNA, the CDR3 is TGCGCCAGCAACCGGGACAGGGGGAGGGACGAGCAGTACTTC. The whole variable domain, filled in from reference TRBV5-1 and TRBJ2-7, reads KAGVTQTPRYLIKTRGQQVTLSCSPISGHRSVSWYQQTPGQGLQFLFEYFSETQRNKGNFPGRFSGRQFSNSRSEMNVSTLELGDSALYLCASNRDRGRDEQYFGPGTRLTVT.

The V call is TRBV20-1, the J call TRBJ2-4, with D possibly TRBD1 on 6 matching bases. The CDR3 loop spans 14 amino acids. CDR1 and CDR2 (germline): DFQATT, SNEGSKA (reference sequence). The V gene lost 5 bases and the J gene lost 10 bases, with 21 bases spanning the gap. CDR3 amino acids: CSAQGSAGDLIQYF. CDR3 nucleotide sequence: TGCAGTGCTCAAGGATCGGCAGGGGACCTTATTCAGTACTTC.